This TCR beta chain was profiled in a study of post-analysis software for immune sequencing data (dated by TCRdb to the mid-2010s). Notes on the research overall: The recorded disease courses included relapsing-remitting, secondary progressive and progressive-relapsing multiple sclerosis, and some patients had no subtype annotation. The patient repertoires were compared against approximately ten previously published healthy control repertoires obtained from donors aged 6 to 25 years. A subset of samples was prepared in parallel using single-end sample barcoding, then pooled and co-amplified after Illumina adapter ligation.

From its cysteine to its phenylalanine, the CDR3 spans 18 amino acids. Here the CDR3 DNA is all that survives: 54 bases in frame from base 1. The germline V gene specifies SGHTA as CDR1 and FQGNSA as CDR2. V lost 4 bases and J lost 3 bases; the stretch between them is 25 bases long. Beyond this particular receptor, the publication reports: Compared with controls, multiple sclerosis patients had significantly lower normalized Chao1 diversity, a finding suggesting substantial peripheral T-cell clonal expansion. The control group was slightly older than the multiple sclerosis patient group. Strong co-clustering of samples prepared in the same batch was shown by direct clustering with F measure, prompting a batch-effect correction. A handful of TRBV segments, including TRBV5-6, TRBV5-1 and TRBV20-1, were significantly more frequent in patients than controls.

The library was produced with PCR. Sequenced using an Illumina HiSeq 2500. To reduce PCR and sequencing biases, unique molecular identifiers were incorporated into the TCR beta cDNA libraries. Roughly 500,000 cDNA molecules were obtained per 1 to 10 million input T cells, so each molecule approximated one T cell. The patient libraries were prepared and sequenced with the same protocol used for the earlier healthy control dataset. Samples belonging to the same batch were prepared together, multiplexed and sequenced on a shared HiSeq lane. The published analysis was carried out like this. MIGEC handled the raw barcoded reads, throwing out single-read molecular identifier groups before consensus assembly and CDR3 extraction. VDJtools was used for post-analysis of the clonotype tables, and diversity was normalized by down-sampling every dataset to the size of the smallest sample. Repertoire overlap clustering matched CDR3 amino acid but not nucleotide sequences to correct batch-related cross-sample contamination. TCRdb cleaned the public reads at Q25 with fastp, built clones with MiXCR and kept in-frame beta chains. Rows merge per CDR3 protein into single entries with the most common DNA and genes. It is TCRdb's table, rather than the study itself, that gives the V and J calls and clone size. The sample profile shows about 800,000 distinct CDR3 sequences; approximately 30% of them were found once. Around 0.6% of the sample is held by the ten biggest clonotypes.

To demonstrate the VDJtools post-analysis software, the study profiled TCR beta repertoires from the peripheral blood of approximately twelve young patients with multiple sclerosis. The multiple sclerosis patients were children and adolescents between roughly 6 and 15 years of age. This clonotype was observed many times. Its antigen is currently not known. Base quality data are lacking; no much larger clone is found one base away. This TCR was recovered from a girl aged 10-17 years with multiple sclerosis. The specimen was blood. The sequence is built from TRBV7-2 and TRBJ2-7; the D segment might be TRBD1 or TRBD2, since each matches 6 bases. This receptor carries the CDR3 CASSSAVGGRGLIYEQYF. The bases read TGTGCCAGCAGCTCCGCCGTGGGGGGCCGGGGGCTAATCTACGAGCAGTACTTC.